This TCR beta chain is drawn from a study of response to subunit inactivated influenza vaccine. TCRdb fed the RT-PCR reads into MiXCR, producing one record per CDR3 protein. This sample yields about 190,000 distinct CDR3 sequences, of which approximately 15% are seen a single time; roughly 25% belongs to the top ten. In this sample, this clonotype turned up a few times. This TCR was recovered from a man aged 50 to 59 who received an inactivated influenza vaccine. Sequenced here: CD8+ T cells sorted from PBMCs, sampled less than 6 days after vaccination.

The CDR3 loop is CSVHDEGAYYGYTF. The CDR3 region has the DNA TGCAGCGTCCACGACGAGGGCGCGTACTATGGCTACACCTTC. The rearrangement uses TRBV29-1 and TRBJ1-2; D is uncertain. The CDR3 contains 14 residues. Trimming removed 6 bases at V and 3 bases at J, with 17 bases between. The germline V gene encodes CDR1 SQVTM and CDR2 ANQGSEA.